This is a list of T cell receptor beta chains from one sample in a study of shared clonotypes between healthy human individuals. Method: immunoSEQ multiplex PCR; TCRdb's copy keeps in-frame clones and lacks some. The table records over 95,000 clones, over 40% of them present only once. The sample comprised PBMCs. The receptors were gathered from a woman in her 40s in good health. Some clones in this sample may be carry-over from other donors' samples. Each CDR3 is given with its conserved first and last residue. The order of the fields is CDR3 protein, V gene, J gene.

CDR3aa: CASREAYEQYF
v_gene: TRBV6-1
j_gene: TRBJ2-7

CDR3aa: CASSVRSTDTQYF
v_gene: TRBV28
j_gene: TRBJ2-3

CDR3aa: CAISESGGRYNSPLHF
v_gene: TRBV10-3
j_gene: TRBJ1-6

CDR3aa: CASSSRTSGRHEQYF
v_gene: TRBV7-9
j_gene: -

CDR3aa: CASSARSGGSDTQYF
v_gene: TRBV7-3
j_gene: TRBJ2-3

CDR3aa: CASSSRVRDGYTF
v_gene: TRBV27
j_gene: TRBJ1-2

CDR3aa: CASSLGPRDEQYF
v_gene: TRBV11-3
j_gene: TRBJ2-7

CDR3aa: CASSEVRGVGYTF
v_gene: TRBV6-1
j_gene: TRBJ1-2

CDR3aa: CASSREGETQYF
v_gene: TRBV5-1
j_gene: TRBJ2-5

CDR3aa: CASSRLDNYEQYF
v_gene: TRBV4-2
j_gene: -

CDR3aa: CAWSLGSYEQYF
v_gene: TRBV30
j_gene: TRBJ2-7

CDR3aa: CASSSGGETNEKLFF
v_gene: TRBV7-8
j_gene: TRBJ1-4

CDR3aa: CASSLSNSGGYTF
v_gene: TRBV28
j_gene: TRBJ1-2

CDR3aa: CASSFSVGSTYEQYF
v_gene: TRBV27
j_gene: TRBJ2-7

CDR3aa: CASSVLDGGNTIYF
v_gene: TRBV9
j_gene: TRBJ1-3

CDR3aa: CASSQVVRAYEQYF
v_gene: TRBV4-1
j_gene: -

CDR3aa: CSVTSGSPEQYF
v_gene: TRBV29-1
j_gene: TRBJ2-7

CDR3aa: CASSLAGPHEQYF
v_gene: TRBV5-6
j_gene: TRBJ2-7

CDR3aa: CASSLLGLAGFNEQFF
v_gene: TRBV10-2
j_gene: TRBJ2-1

CDR3aa: CASSLLRVSSGNTIYF
v_gene: TRBV7-2
j_gene: TRBJ1-3

CDR3aa: CASSLAEASGVHEQFF
v_gene: TRBV7-3
j_gene: TRBJ2-1

CDR3aa: CASSLGLETQYF
v_gene: TRBV5-1
j_gene: TRBJ2-5

CDR3aa: CASSPYQGYTYEQYF
v_gene: TRBV13
j_gene: TRBJ2-7

CDR3aa: CAWTTGTTDAWQYF
v_gene: TRBV30
j_gene: TRBJ2-7

CDR3aa: CASHLGASEFTGELFF
v_gene: TRBV5-1
j_gene: TRBJ2-2

CDR3aa: CAWSPDRVQPQHF
v_gene: TRBV30
j_gene: TRBJ1-5

CDR3aa: CATGRGPQTQYF
v_gene: TRBV27
j_gene: TRBJ2-5

CDR3aa: CASRNYNEQFF
v_gene: TRBV5-1
j_gene: TRBJ2-1

CDR3aa: CASRMGPYQETQYF
v_gene: TRBV5-1
j_gene: TRBJ2-5

CDR3aa: CASSPRGSGNTIYF
v_gene: TRBV7-9
j_gene: TRBJ1-3

CDR3aa: CATSRRSAGHTDTQYF
v_gene: TRBV15
j_gene: TRBJ2-3

CDR3aa: CASSISQGAGETQYF
v_gene: TRBV9
j_gene: TRBJ2-5

CDR3aa: CASSRRGTDTQYF
v_gene: TRBV5-4
j_gene: TRBJ2-3

CDR3aa: CASSPAASEKLFF
v_gene: TRBV5-6
j_gene: TRBJ1-4

CDR3aa: CASRSETGPSNEQFF
v_gene: TRBV27
j_gene: TRBJ2-1

CDR3aa: CAWTTGLDQPQHF
v_gene: TRBV30
j_gene: TRBJ1-5

CDR3aa: CSVSSANHEQYF
v_gene: TRBV29-1
j_gene: TRBJ2-7

CDR3aa: CASSSGTGDEQYF
v_gene: TRBV7-3
j_gene: TRBJ2-7

CDR3aa: CAWSVRKGTRGLHHTDTQYF
v_gene: TRBV30
j_gene: TRBJ2-3

CDR3aa: CASSEAKQYF
v_gene: TRBV2
j_gene: TRBJ2-5

CDR3aa: CASSEEQGAGNTIYF
v_gene: TRBV6-1
j_gene: TRBJ1-3

CDR3aa: CASSLSDSSNQPQHF
v_gene: TRBV5-1
j_gene: TRBJ1-5

CDR3aa: CASSFLAGGMNQPQHF
v_gene: TRBV27
j_gene: TRBJ1-5

CDR3aa: CASQRGNTIYF
v_gene: TRBV6-5
j_gene: TRBJ1-3

CDR3aa: CASSLRLAGEGDTQYF
v_gene: TRBV5-4
j_gene: TRBJ2-3

CDR3aa: CAWSNTGGRGNTEAFF
v_gene: TRBV30
j_gene: TRBJ1-1

CDR3aa: CASSPLANYGYTF
v_gene: TRBV27
j_gene: TRBJ1-2

CDR3aa: CASSLSAQVADTQYF
v_gene: TRBV7-2
j_gene: TRBJ2-3

CDR3aa: CASSVVGGSYEQYF
v_gene: TRBV9
j_gene: TRBJ2-7

CDR3aa: CASSPEATNEKLFF
v_gene: TRBV18
j_gene: TRBJ1-4

CDR3aa: CASSLARGPQETQYF
v_gene: TRBV7-7
j_gene: TRBJ2-5

CDR3aa: CASSDTLITDTQYF
v_gene: TRBV2
j_gene: TRBJ2-3

CDR3aa: CASSIRGNTGELFF
v_gene: TRBV9
j_gene: TRBJ2-2

CDR3aa: CASSYVGDETYEQYF
v_gene: TRBV6-6
j_gene: TRBJ2-7

CDR3aa: CATSRERPDTQYF
v_gene: TRBV15
j_gene: TRBJ2-3